This is a list of T cell receptor beta chains from one sample in a study of T cell responses to AZD1222 COVID-19 vaccine. Produced via immunoSEQ multiplex PCR; TCRdb's table is partial and in-frame only. The data contain almost 70,000 clones, under 90% of them singletons. The sample in question was peripheral blood, obtained 28 days after the second AZD1222 dose. All receptors derive from an adult who received the AZD1222 COVID-19 vaccine. The CDR3 runs from the conserved cysteine through the conserved F or W. The D gene is left open where the match is weak. Size is omitted from some rows. Given values are once, few, many or a class for expanded clones.

clone size	V gene	D gene	J gene	CDR3 protein	CDR3 DNA
-	TRBV19	-	TRBJ2-2	CASSIRGEGLELFF	TGTGCCAGTAGTATCCGGGGCGAAGGGTTGGAGCTGTTTTTT
few	TRBV5-1	-	TRBJ2-7	CASSLWQSYEQYF	TGCGCCAGCAGCTTATGGCAATCCTACGAGCAGTACTTC
-	TRBV5-6	-	TRBJ1-2	CASSLGRWSYGYTF	TGTGCCAGCAGCTTGGGCAGGTGGAGCTATGGCTACACCTTC
-	TRBV3-1/TRBV3-2	TRBD1	TRBJ1-2	CASSQGTGVGGYTF	TGTGCCAGCAGCCAAGGGACAGGAGTAGGTGGCTACACCTTC
-	TRBV2	-	TRBJ2-7	CASGGRISSYEQYF	TGTGCCAGCGGGGGACGAATAAGCTCCTACGAGCAGTACTTC
-	TRBV29-1	TRBD1	TRBJ2-7	CSVEDLSTGGLRYEQYF	TGCAGCGTTGAAGATCTTTCGACAGGGGGGCTCAGATACGAGCAGTACTTC
-	TRBV7-6	TRBD1	TRBJ2-7	CASSIDRGNEQYF	TGTGCCAGCAGCATAGACAGGGGCAACGAGCAGTACTTC
-	TRBV3-1/TRBV3-2	-	TRBJ2-7	CASSQRISRGGPSSYEQYF	TGTGCCAGCAGCCAACGGATATCCAGGGGGGGTCCTAGCTCCTACGAGCAGTACTTC
-	TRBV2	-	TRBJ1-6	CASRGRADYNSPLHF	TGTGCCAGCAGGGGGAGGGCGGACTATAATTCACCCCTCCACTTT
few	TRBV2	TRBD1	TRBJ1-2	CASRRGQGNGYTF	TGTGCCAGCAGACGCGGACAGGGGAATGGCTACACCTTC
-	TRBV18	TRBD1	TRBJ1-2	CASSHGQEYGYTF	TGTGCCAGCTCACATGGACAGGAATATGGCTACACCTTC
-	TRBV6-5	-	TRBJ2-2	CASSYSGGGELFF	TGTGCCAGCAGTTATTCCGGCGGCGGGGAGCTGTTTTTT
few	TRBV10-3	-	TRBJ1-1	CAARQEYNTEAFF	TGTGCCGCCCGACAGGAGTATAACACTGAAGCTTTCTTT
-	TRBV5-1	-	TRBJ1-2	CASSSDGDYGYTF	TGCGCCAGCAGCTCGGACGGGGACTATGGCTACACCTTC
-	TRBV5-1	TRBD1	TRBJ1-3	CASSLAGTDGNTIYF	TGCGCCAGCAGCTTGGCTGGGACAGATGGAAACACCATATATTTT
-	TRBV29-1	-	TRBJ1-4	CTLKETGEHPNEKLFF	TGCACCCTTAAAGAGACAGGAGAACACCCTAATGAAAAACTGTTTTTT
-	TRBV24-1	-	TRBJ2-2	CATSDPGRSTGELFF	TGTGCCACCAGTGATCCGGGGCGAAGCACCGGGGAGCTGTTTTTT
-	TRBV6-5	-	TRBJ1-4	CASSYRDKDEKLFF	TGTGCCAGCAGTTACCGGGACAAGGATGAAAAACTGTTTTTT
-	TRBV2	-	TRBJ2-1	CASRALVEQFF	TGTGCCAGCCGGGCCTTGGTTGAGCAGTTCTTC